One and the same sample provided the 17 T cell receptor beta chains below, sequenced in a study of neurological immune-mediated disorders. TCRdb redid the calling of the 5' RACE reads with MiXCR, one entry per CDR3 protein. Of 80,000 to 95,000 distinct CDR3 sequences detected, approximately 4% appear once; the ten largest clones hold around 2.7%. Sequencing was performed on PBMCs. These receptors were collected from a woman aged 50 to 65 with multiple sclerosis.

The sample holds many counts of this clonotype. The rearrangement uses TRBV21-1 and TRBJ2-7; the table's TRBD2 call for D was not verified on the DNA. TRBV21-1 counts as a pseudogene. The CDR3 is 14 amino acids. CDR3 sequence: CASSARYDFYEQYF. CDR3 coding DNA: TGTGCCAGCAGCGCCCGCTACGATTTCTACGAGCAGTACTTC.

This clonotype was recorded at least ten times. The J gene is TRBJ2-2, the V gene TRBV28, with TRBD2 matching 13 bases. The CDR3 spans 17 residues. CDR1 and CDR2 from the germline V gene are MDHEN and SYDVKM. J gave up 0 bases and V 6 bases, and 4 bases lay outside the gene matches. DNA for the CDR3: TGTGCCAGCAGCCTTGGACTAGCGGGGGCGAACACCGGGGAGCTGTTTTTT. It translates to CASSLGLAGANTGELFF.

In this sample, this clonotype turned up many times. This chain links TRBV15 with TRBJ1-2, with 8 bases that match TRBD1. The CDR3 consists of 15 residues. V lost 5 bases to trimming and J lost 7 bases; unmatched junction nucleotides: 12. The germline V gene has CDR1 LNHNV and CDR2 YYDKDF (reference sequence). In DNA, the CDR3 is TGTGCCACCAGCCCGGGCGGGGGACAGGAGGTTGGCTACACCTTC. Residues: CATSPGGGQEVGYTF.

This clonotype showed up just a few times. J is TRBJ2-2 and V is TRBV2; D may correspond to TRBD1 or TRBD2 (5 bases each). The germline V and J ends were trimmed by 7 bases and 3 bases, with 12 bases remaining between them. Per the germline V gene, CDR1 is SNHLY and CDR2 is FYNNEI. This CDR3 is built from 14 residues. In DNA form, the CDR3 reads TGTGCCAGCAAATGGGGGTGGGACACCGGGGAGCTGTTTTTT. Translated, it gives CASKWGWDTGELFF.

This clonotype came up many times. This rearrangement joins TRBV10-3 to TRBJ2-1; D is unclear. The CDR3 is 16 residues long. Germline assignment: CDR1 ENHRY and CDR2 SYGVKD. V was cut by 1 base and J by 2 bases, with 12 bases left in between. CDR3 protein: CAISEFGRNTYNEQFF. CDR3 bases: TGTGCCATCAGTGAGTTCGGGCGGAATACCTACAATGAGCAGTTCTTC.

This clonotype was recorded many times. V and J are TRBV12-3 or TRBV12-4 and TRBJ2-5; 10 bases agree with TRBD2. This CDR3 contains 15 residues. J lost 4 bases, V lost 7 bases, and 9 bases had no gene match. CDR3 sequence: CASTNPSGGRETQYF. As DNA, the CDR3 is TGTGCCAGCACCAACCCTAGCGGGGGAAGAGAGACCCAGTACTTC.

This clonotype appeared many times. This chain connects TRBV12-3 or TRBV12-4 to TRBJ2-7, with D possibly being TRBD1 (5 bases). The length of the CDR3 is 14 residues. V lost 3 bases and J lost 2, with 11 bases in between. The chain's CDR3 is CASSLVGEAYEQYF. Written as DNA, the CDR3 is TGTGCCAGCAGTTTGGTAGGGGAAGCCTACGAGCAGTACTTC.

This clonotype was seen ten or more times. The V and J genes are TRBV5-1 and TRBJ1-6, with TRBD1 identical over 9 bases. This CDR3 region has 15 residues. V lost 4 bases, J lost 10 bases, and 9 bases stayed unmatched. Germline loops: CDR1 SGHRS, CDR2 YFSETQ. CDR3 DNA: TGCGCCAGCAGCGTAGACAGGGGGACAGGATCACCCCTCCACTTT. It codes for CASSVDRGTGSPLHF.

This clonotype was found many times. J is TRBJ1-2 and V is TRBV5-6; D is perhaps TRBD1 (5 bases). The CDR3 sequence is 15 residues long. Looked up from germline, CDR1 is SGHDT and CDR2 is YYEEEE. Deletions cut 0 bases from V and 8 bases from J, with 17 bases between. CDR3 in amino acids: CASSLAGGSYRGYTF. CDR3 DNA sequence: TGTGCCAGCAGCTTGGCCGGGGGGAGCTACCGAGGCTACACCTTC.

This clonotype has a handful of counts. The rearrangement joins TRBV12-3 or TRBV12-4 to TRBJ2-1, with 8 bases aligning to TRBD1. V was clipped by 2 bases and J by 5 bases; unmatched bases: 2. The CDR3 length is 14 residues. CDR3 nucleotide sequence: TGTGCCAGCAGTTTATGGGGACAGGACAATGAGCAGTTCTTC. Protein sequence: CASSLWGQDNEQFF.

In this sample, this clonotype turned up many times. The CDR3 reads CASSDSSYEQYF. In DNA, the CDR3 is TGTGCCAGCAGCGACAGTTCCTACGAGCAGTACTTC. V and J are TRBV7-2 and TRBJ2-7; possible D gene TRBD1, 5 bases. Germline V lookup: CDR1 SGHTA, CDR2 FQGNSA. CDR3 length: 12 amino acids. Trimming pared 5 bases from V and 1 base from J, leaving 6 bases between.

Ten or more counts support this clonotype. J is TRBJ1-1 and V is TRBV5-1; D remains unclear. Trimming stripped 1 base from V and 0 bases from J, with 1 base between. CDR3 size: 12 residues. The germline V gene encodes CDR1 SGHRS and CDR2 YFSETQ. CDR3 sequence (DNA): TGCGCCAGCAGCTTGATGAACACTGAAGCTTTCTTT. This gives the protein CASSLMNTEAFF. Filled out from reference TRBV5-1 and TRBJ1-1, the complete variable domain reads KAGVTQTPRYLIKTRGQQVTLSCSPISGHRSVSWYQQTPGQGLQFLFEYFSETQRNKGNFPGRFSGRQFSNSRSEMNVSTLELGDSALYLCASSLMNTEAFFGQGTRLTVV.

This clonotype has at least ten counts. The chain joins TRBV14 to TRBJ1-1, with D possibly TRBD1 on 6 matching bases. The CDR3 covers 15 residues. Deletions cut 0 bases from V and 7 bases from J, with 15 bases between. Germline CDR1 and CDR2: SGHDN and FVKESK. The CDR3 bases are TGTGCCAGCAGCCAAGATTGGCGGGGGACAAATGAAGCTTTCTTT. Its protein is CASSQDWRGTNEAFF.

This clonotype was seen a few times. Just one base apart from a much larger clone, this may be a read error. The genes are TRBV5-6 and TRBJ2-1; D not resolved. This CDR3 region has 12 residues. CDR1 and CDR2 (germline): SGHDT, YYEEEE. The CDR3 region has the DNA TGTGACAGCAGCTTGTGGTACAATGAGCAGTTCTTC. It is translated as CDSSLWYNEQFF.

This clonotype was picked up many times. This rearrangement joins TRBV20-1 to TRBJ1-2; D call uncertain. The CDR3 extends over 11 amino acids. From germline, CDR1 is DFQATT and CDR2 SNEGSKA (reference sequence). For the CDR3, the DNA is TGCAGCGCACCAGATGGGTATGGCTACACCTTC. Translation gives CSAPDGYGYTF.

This clonotype was seen ten or more times. This rearrangement joins TRBV20-1 to TRBJ1-5; no reliable D call. V was clipped by 4 bases and J by 3 bases, with 13 bases between them. Germline V gives CDR1 DFQATT, CDR2 SNEGSKA (reference sequence). This CDR3 is built from 14 residues. The CDR3 sequence: CSATNPGLNQPQHF. The DNA of the CDR3 is TGCAGTGCTACTAACCCCGGGCTCAATCAGCCCCAGCATTTT.

This clonotype was recorded many times. The CDR3 bases are TGTGCCAGCAGCCAAGAGAATATCGGGGAGCTGTTTTTT. Translating it yields CASSQENIGELFF. This chain joins TRBV3-1 and TRBJ2-2; no reliable D call. V lost 0 bases to trimming and J lost 7 bases, with 6 bases between them. Germline CDR1 and CDR2: LGHDT and YNNKEL (reference sequence). The CDR3 has 13 amino acids.